This T cell receptor (beta chain) was obtained from a study of T cells in localized non-small cell lung cancer. Study observations and caveats: Uninvolved adjacent lung showed higher T cell clonality than tumor. Appearances in adjacent lung were noted for a median approximately 52 of the top 100 tumor clones. Heterogeneity stays possible, as sequencing covered only one tumor region.

Profiling relied on immunoSEQ multiplex PCR, and the TCRdb table lists in-frame clones only, not all of them. The data show around 29,000 clones, roughly 91% seen once. Details on this clone: Its specificity is not known.

There are 13 residues in the CDR3. The V end lost 0 bases, the J end lost 1 base, and 3 bases lay between the germline ends. CDR1 and CDR2 from the germline V gene are GTSNPN and SVGIG (reference sequence). This receptor was identified in a woman aged 35 to 70 with stage I lung adenocarcinoma. Here the sequenced sample was peripheral blood, taken before any cancer treatment. The chain recombines TRBV30 with TRBJ1-4; D gene unclear. The CDR3 sequence: CAWSVQTNEKLFF. In DNA form, the CDR3 reads TGTGCCTGGAGTGTACAAACTAATGAAAAACTGTTTTTT.